Below, 14 T cell receptor beta chains from the same sample are listed, as sequenced in a study of cytomegalovirus exposure and HLA in healthy donors. PCR primers comprised 60 Vbeta and 13 Jbeta primers. Sequencing was performed with immunoSEQ multiplex PCR; in TCRdb, only in-frame clones are kept and a portion is missing. Among about 160,000 clones listed, more than 75% were seen once. Sequenced sample: PBMCs. These receptors all come from a male donor in good health and CMV-seronegative.

This clone was seen a single time. CDR3 residues: CASRKPGQVNTEAFF. The CDR3 coding sequence is TGTGCCAGCAGGAAACCGGGACAGGTGAACACTGAAGCTTTCTTT. The chain combines TRBV2 with TRBJ1-1; 8 nucleotides match TRBD1. CDR1 and CDR2 (germline): SNHLY, FYNNEI. CDR3 size: 15 residues. With 6 bases clipped from V and 0 bases from J, the junction kept 6 bases outside the gene matches.

This rearrangement joins TRBV7-6 to TRBJ2-3, with D possibly being TRBD2 (6 bases). This CDR3 comprises 16 residues. The V end lost 1 base, the J end lost 1 base, and 12 bases lay between the germline ends. Germline loops: CDR1 SGHVS, CDR2 FNYEAQ. The CDR3 protein is CASSLEGGPGTDTQYF. The CDR3 DNA is TGTGCCAGCAGCTTAGAAGGAGGGCCGGGCACAGATACGCAGTATTTT.

The chain combines TRBV19 with TRBJ2-2; maybe TRBD1 (5 bases). The CDR3 is made up of 12 amino acids. Germline V CDR1 and CDR2: LNHDA, SQIVND (reference sequence). V lost 3 bases and J 6 bases, leaving 5 bases between the germline ends. The CDR3 coding sequence is TGTGCCAGTAGTATGGGGCCCGGGGAGCTGTTTTTT. Translation: CASSMGPGELFF.

There are a few counts of this clone. The chain links TRBV5-4 to TRBJ2-7; 9 positions agree with TRBD1. Germline-derived CDR1 and CDR2 are SGHNT and YYREEE (reference sequence). The trim removed 4 bases at V and 7 bases at J, leaving 9 bases unmatched. This CDR3 has 14 amino acids. The CDR3 protein is CASSPAGTGWEQYF. CDR3 DNA: TGTGCCAGCAGCCCGGCCGGGACAGGGTGGGAGCAGTACTTC.

The chain has TRBV27 and TRBJ1-2; TRBD1 matches at 9 bases. Unmatched junction bases numbered 6, after V lost 5 bases and J lost 8 bases. CDR1 and CDR2 (germline): MNHEY, SMNVEV (reference sequence). This CDR3 has 13 residues. The CDR3 coding sequence is TGTGCCAGCAGTCAGCAAACAGGGGGCGGCTACACCTTC. Encoded protein: CASSQQTGGGYTF.

The sample holds a few counts of this clone. V usage is TRBV11-1 and J usage is TRBJ2-7; the match to TRBD1 covers 9 bases. The CDR3 loop spans 15 amino acids. The trim removed 6 bases at V and 2 bases at J, leaving 8 bases unmatched. CDR1 SGHAT and CDR2 FQDESV come from the germline V gene (reference sequence). This CDR3 reads CASSSNRGLPYEQYF. CDR3 DNA sequence: TGTGCCAGCAGTTCCAACAGGGGGCTACCCTACGAGCAGTACTTC.

This clone showed up just once. This specimen includes other DNA sequences encoding the same CDR3. This chain links TRBV9 with TRBJ2-5; possibly TRBD1 for D (5 bases). The V gene's germline CDR1 is SGDLS and CDR2 YYNGEE. V was pared by 0 bases and J by 0 bases, with 9 bases between. The length of the CDR3 is 15 residues. As DNA, the CDR3 is TGTGCCAGCAGCGTAGGGGGCAACAACCAAGAGACCCAGTACTTC. It is translated as CASSVGGNNQETQYF.

The V call is TRBV7-6, the J call TRBJ2-2; perhaps TRBD1 as D (6 bases). The CDR3 spans 15 residues. Germline-derived CDR1 and CDR2 are SGHVS and FNYEAQ. Trimming stripped 1 base from V and 6 bases from J, with 12 bases between. The CDR3 spells CASSLEGDAAGELFF. The CDR3, as DNA: TGTGCCAGCAGCTTAGAGGGGGATGCGGCCGGGGAGCTGTTTTTT. The complete variable domain, with remaining parts taken from reference TRBV7-6 and TRBJ2-2, reads GAGVSQSPRYKVTKRGQDVALRCDPISGHVSLYWYRQALGQGPEFLTYFNYEAQQDKSGLPNDRFSAERPEGSISTLTIQRTEQRDSAMYRCASSLEGDAAGELFFGEGSRLTVL.

V is TRBV28 and J is TRBJ2-7; 10 bases fit TRBD1. The V and J ends lost 6 bases and 5 bases, in that order; junction bases with no gene match: 10. Germline V gives CDR1 MDHEN, CDR2 SYDVKM. CDR3 length equals 15 residues. Here the CDR3 reads CASRLKRQGADEQYF. CDR3 nucleotides: TGTGCCAGCAGGCTTAAGAGACAGGGGGCCGACGAGCAGTACTTC.

The CDR3 loop is CASSEAANYGYTF. For the CDR3, the DNA is TGTGCCAGCAGTGAGGCGGCTAACTATGGCTACACCTTC. This rearrangement joins TRBV6-1 to TRBJ1-2; no clear D. From germline, CDR1 is MNHNS and CDR2 SASEGT. The CDR3 consists of 13 residues. Trimming stripped 3 bases from V and 0 bases from J, with 5 bases between.

The rearrangement joins TRBV7-9 to TRBJ1-1; 8 nucleotides align to TRBD1. The CDR3 sequence is 14 residues long. The trim removed 5 bases at V and 4 bases at J, leaving 6 bases unmatched. In germline, CDR1 is SEHNR, CDR2 FQNEAQ (reference sequence). The DNA of the CDR3 is TGTGCCAGCAGCCTACCCACAGGGGGCACTGAAGCTTTCTTT. Its translation is CASSLPTGGTEAFF.

The V call is TRBV9, the J call TRBJ2-3, with D unclear. V was cut by 0 bases and J by 0 bases, with 8 bases left in between. CDR3 length: 15 residues. The V gene's germline CDR1 is SGDLS and CDR2 YYNGEE. The CDR3 reads CASSVAGTSTDTQYF. The CDR3, as DNA: TGTGCCAGCAGCGTAGCTGGTACTAGCACAGATACGCAGTATTTT. The full variable domain, in which reference TRBV9 and TRBJ2-3 provide the parts outside the CDR3, is DSGVTQTPKHLITATGQRVTLRCSPRSGDLSVYWYQQSLDQGLQFLIQYYNGEERAKGNILERFSAQQFPDLHSELNLSSLELGDSALYFCASSVAGTSTDTQYFGPGTRLTVL.

The chain employs TRBV19 and TRBJ2-5; weak D call: TRBD1 (5 bases). V gave up 4 bases and J gave up 1 base, with 13 bases separating them. The CDR3 runs to 15 residues. Germline V lookup: CDR1 LNHDA, CDR2 SQIVND (reference sequence). This CDR3 is CASSKGWAGQETQYF. The CDR3 coding sequence is TGTGCCAGTAGTAAGGGGTGGGCAGGCCAAGAGACCCAGTACTTC.

The chain recombines TRBV7-9 with TRBJ1-4; no clear D gene. V was trimmed by 1 base and J by 0 bases, leaving 9 bases between them. From germline, CDR1 is SEHNR and CDR2 FQNEAQ (reference sequence). The CDR3 spans 16 residues. The CDR3 sequence is CASSLGARTTNEKLFF. The CDR3 DNA follows: TGTGCCAGCAGCTTAGGGGCGCGAACAACTAATGAAAAACTGTTTTTT.